The rows below give T cell receptor beta chains drawn from one sample of a study of blood T cells in healthy people across ages. Via MiXCR, TCRdb re-called the 5' RACE reads, giving one row per CDR3 protein. The sample contains hundreds of thousands of distinct CDR3 sequences, 52% of which appear only once. The sequencing sample was made of blood. The receptors shown here come from a woman of 80 years or more in good health. The CDR3 runs from the conserved cysteine through the conserved F or W. A D gene is named only where the DNA matches it firmly. Clone size is not always given. Where it is, it says once, few, many or a class for expanded clones.

size: many; J: TRBJ2-1; V: TRBV10-3; D: TRBD2; DNA: TGTGCCATCGGAAGCGGGGTGAACAATGAGCAGTTCTTC; CDR3: CAIGSGVNNEQFF
size: .; J: TRBJ1-5; V: TRBV3-1; D: .; DNA: TGTGCCAGCAGCAGGGCAGATGGATTTAGGAGCAATCAGCCCCAGCATTTT; CDR3: CASSRADGFRSNQPQHF
size: .; J: TRBJ1-2; V: TRBV15; D: .; DNA: TGTGCCACCAGCGGCTTTCAGGGGTCCTCTTATGGCTACACCTTC; CDR3: CATSGFQGSSYGYTF
size: many; J: TRBJ2-5; V: TRBV6-6; D: .; DNA: TGTGCCAGCAGTTCCTCCCCCGAGACCCAGTACTTC; CDR3: CASSSSPETQYF
size: .; J: TRBJ1-2; V: TRBV10-3; D: .; DNA: TGTGCCATCAGTGAGTCGAATCAGGGTCGTGGCTACACCTTC; CDR3: CAISESNQGRGYTF
size: many; J: TRBJ2-1; V: TRBV28; D: .; DNA: TGTGGAAAGAGAAGCTCCTACAATGAGCAGTTCTTC; CDR3: CGKRSSYNEQFF
size: .; J: TRBJ2-6; V: TRBV25-1; D: TRBD1; DNA: TGTGCCAGCAGTGAGGAGGCCGGGACAGGGGATCGTGGGGCCAACGTCCTGACTTTC; CDR3: CASSEEAGTGDRGANVLTF
size: .; J: TRBJ2-1; V: TRBV7-2; D: TRBD2; DNA: TGTGCCAGCAGCTTAGCGCGGACAGGGCCGGGACTAGCGAAGCAGTTCTTC; CDR3: CASSLARTGPGLAKQFF
size: many; J: TRBJ2-3; V: TRBV29-1; D: .; DNA: TGCAGCGTTGAGGGGGGCACAGATACGCAGTATTTT; CDR3: CSVEGGTDTQYF
size: .; J: TRBJ2-5; V: TRBV5-1; D: .; DNA: TGCGCCAGCAGCTTGGCAGGGGAATACCAAGAGACCCAGTACTTC; CDR3: CASSLAGEYQETQYF
size: .; J: TRBJ1-5; V: TRBV6-6; D: TRBD1; DNA: TGTGCCAGCAGTTACGATCGGCCAGGGGGTCTCAATCAGCCCCAGCATTTT; CDR3: CASSYDRPGGLNQPQHF
size: .; J: TRBJ2-1; V: TRBV6-6; D: TRBD1; DNA: TGTGCCAGCAGTTACGGGGGACAGAGGTCCCCCTACGAGCAATACTTC; CDR3: CASSYGGQRSPYEQYF
size: .; J: TRBJ2-7; V: TRBV20-1; D: TRBD1; DNA: TGCAGTGCCGGGACAGGGGCACCCTACGAGCAGTACTTC; CDR3: CSAGTGAPYEQYF
size: .; J: TRBJ2-7; V: TRBV5-1; D: TRBD1; DNA: TGCGCCAGCAGCGTGGCCGGGACAGGGTGGGAGCAGTACTTC; CDR3: CASSVAGTGWEQYF
size: .; J: TRBJ1-2; V: TRBV6-5; D: .; DNA: TGTGCCAGCAGTGACCAGGGAACGGGTGGCTACACCTTC; CDR3: CASSDQGTGGYTF
size: .; J: TRBJ2-7; V: TRBV27; D: .; DNA: TGTGCCAGCAGTCCGGAAGCTGGCGAGCAGTACTTC; CDR3: CASSPEAGEQYF
size: .; J: TRBJ2-5; V: TRBV5-1; D: .; DNA: TGCGCCAGCAGCTTCCTGGGAGCACAAGAGACCCAGTACTTC; CDR3: CASSFLGAQETQYF
size: many; J: TRBJ2-7; V: TRBV9; D: .; DNA: TGTGCCAGCAGCGTAGCTCCGCAGGGGCTATCGTCCTACGAGCAGTACTTC; CDR3: CASSVAPQGLSSYEQYF
size: .; J: TRBJ2-2; V: TRBV10-1; D: .; DNA: TGCGCCAGCAGTGAACAATACACCGGGGAGCTGTTTTTT; CDR3: CASSEQYTGELFF
size: .; J: TRBJ2-1; V: TRBV4-3; D: .; DNA: TGCGCCAGTAGCCAAGATCCGAGGGCGGGACCGAACAATGAGCAGTTCTTC; CDR3: CASSQDPRAGPNNEQFF
size: many; J: TRBJ2-1; V: TRBV29-1; D: TRBD2; DNA: TGCAGCGTTGATGGGCCTAGCGGGAATGAGCAGTTCTTC; CDR3: CSVDGPSGNEQFF
size: .; J: TRBJ2-1; V: TRBV5-1; D: .; DNA: TGCGCCAGCAGCTTGGCAAACAGGCCAAATGAGCAGTTCTTC; CDR3: CASSLANRPNEQFF
size: many; J: TRBJ1-6; V: TRBV12-3/TRBV12-4; D: .; DNA: TGTGCCAGCAGTCCCTTCGGGGGTAATTCACCCCTCCACTTT; CDR3: CASSPFGGNSPLHF
size: many; J: TRBJ1-6; V: TRBV7-3; D: .; DNA: TGTGCCAGCAGCATTCAGGGCTATAATTCACCCCTCCACTTT; CDR3: CASSIQGYNSPLHF
size: .; J: TRBJ1-2; V: TRBV29-1; D: .; DNA: TGCAGCGTTGGGCAGCGAGATGGCTACACCTTC; CDR3: CSVGQRDGYTF
size: .; J: TRBJ2-7; V: TRBV7-3; D: .; DNA: TGTGCCAGCAGCTTTGGTAGCGTAAAGTACTTC; CDR3: CASSFGSVKYF
size: few; J: TRBJ2-7; V: TRBV12-3/TRBV12-4; D: .; DNA: TGTGCCAGCAGTTTAAGAGGGCTGAGGTCCTACGAGCAGTACTTC; CDR3: CASSLRGLRSYEQYF
size: many; J: TRBJ2-5; V: TRBV7-2; D: TRBD1; DNA: TGTGCCAGCAGCTTCCCGACAGGGGGCGTCGATAAGACCCAGTACTTC; CDR3: CASSFPTGGVDKTQYF
size: .; J: TRBJ2-3; V: TRBV20-1; D: .; DNA: TGCAGTGCTAGAGCCCCAGGGGCGGGCACAGATACGCAGTATTTT; CDR3: CSARAPGAGTDTQYF
size: many; J: TRBJ2-1; V: TRBV20-1; D: .; DNA: TGCAGTGCCGACCCCTTTAGCTCCTACAATGAGCAGTTCTTC; CDR3: CSADPFSSYNEQFF
size: .; J: TRBJ2-1; V: TRBV12-3/TRBV12-4; D: .; DNA: TGTGCCACCGAGGGGGGCGGGGGTTACAATGAGCAGTTCTTC; CDR3: CATEGGGGYNEQFF
size: .; J: TRBJ2-3; V: TRBV5-1; D: TRBD1; DNA: TGCGCCAGCAGCTGGGGACAGGGGACAGATACGCAGTATTTT; CDR3: CASSWGQGTDTQYF
size: once; J: TRBJ2-7; V: TRBV20-1; D: TRBD1; DNA: TGCAGTGCCCCGGGACAGGGGGCCTACGAGCAGTACTTC; CDR3: CSAPGQGAYEQYF
size: few; J: TRBJ2-1; V: TRBV7-8; D: .; DNA: TGTGCCAGCAGCTTAATTCTGGGGGAGACCCAGTTCTTC; CDR3: CASSLILGETQFF
size: .; J: TRBJ1-1; V: TRBV6-5; D: .; DNA: TGTGCCAGCCGACGGACGGGGCCTAACACTGAAGCTTTCTTT; CDR3: CASRRTGPNTEAFF
size: .; J: TRBJ1-1; V: TRBV5-1; D: .; DNA: TGCGCCAGCAAGCAGTGGAACAGTGCGAGCACTGAAGCTTTCTTT; CDR3: CASKQWNSASTEAFF
size: few; J: TRBJ2-7; V: TRBV29-1; D: TRBD2; DNA: TGCAGCGTTGTGAGTCTAGCGGGGGCCTACGAGCAGTACTTC; CDR3: CSVVSLAGAYEQYF
size: few; J: TRBJ1-2; V: TRBV12-3/TRBV12-4; D: .; DNA: TGTGCCAGCGGGGCTGGGGGCTCAAACTATGGCTACACCTTC; CDR3: CASGAGGSNYGYTF
size: .; J: TRBJ2-5; V: TRBV28; D: .; DNA: TGTGCCAGCAGTTTCCCCGGACAGATACAAGAGACCCAGTACTTC; CDR3: CASSFPGQIQETQYF
size: .; J: TRBJ2-4; V: TRBV29-1; D: .; DNA: TGCAGCGGAACCTCGGACGGGAACATTCAGTACTTC; CDR3: CSGTSDGNIQYF
size: many; J: TRBJ1-1; V: TRBV5-1; D: .; DNA: TGTGCCAGCAGTTTAGGGGGGGACACTGAAGCTTTCTTT; CDR3: CASSLGGDTEAFF
size: .; J: TRBJ1-6; V: TRBV24-1; D: .; DNA: TGTGCCACCAGTGATACGGCAGACAATTCACCCCCCCACTTT; CDR3: CATSDTADNSPPHF
size: .; J: TRBJ2-2; V: TRBV18; D: .; DNA: TGTGCCAGCTCACCACCGACACTAGGCGGGGAGCTGTTTTTT; CDR3: CASSPPTLGGELFF
size: many; J: TRBJ2-1; V: TRBV5-1; D: TRBD2; DNA: TGCGCCAGCAGCCCGATGACTAGCGGAACCAACAATGAGCAGTTCTTC; CDR3: CASSPMTSGTNNEQFF
size: .; J: TRBJ2-7; V: TRBV4-1; D: TRBD2; DNA: TGCGCCAGCAGCCAAGGCATTAAGATCCTAGCGGACGGGTACGAGCAGTACTTC; CDR3: CASSQGIKILADGYEQYF
size: many; J: TRBJ1-2; V: TRBV5-1; D: TRBD1; DNA: TGCGCCAGCAGCCTACAGGGGGAAACTAACTATGGCTACACCTTC; CDR3: CASSLQGETNYGYTF
size: few; J: TRBJ2-6; V: TRBV10-3; D: TRBD1; DNA: TGTGCCACGCAGCGGACAGGCTTCTCTGGGGCCAACGTCCTGACTTTC; CDR3: CATQRTGFSGANVLTF
size: .; J: TRBJ2-7; V: TRBV28; D: .; DNA: TGTGCCAGCAGTGTAAAGGCCCCGGTGGGGGAGCAGTACTTC; CDR3: CASSVKAPVGEQYF
size: .; J: TRBJ2-1; V: TRBV20-1; D: .; DNA: TGCAGTGCTATGGTTCTCTCCTACAATGAGCAGTTCTTC; CDR3: CSAMVLSYNEQFF
size: .; J: TRBJ2-5; V: TRBV2; D: .; DNA: TGTGCCAGCACCCCCAGCACATACCAAGAGACCCAGTACTTC; CDR3: CASTPSTYQETQYF
size: .; J: TRBJ2-1; V: TRBV18; D: TRBD1; DNA: TGTGCCAGCGCACCACCGCCAGGGGGCGAGTTCTTC; CDR3: CASAPPPGGEFF
size: few; J: TRBJ2-5; V: TRBV29-1; D: TRBD2; DNA: TGCAGCGTTATAATGGCGGGAGAGCAAGAGACCCAGTACTTC; CDR3: CSVIMAGEQETQYF
size: .; J: TRBJ2-1; V: TRBV4-1; D: TRBD1; DNA: TGCGCCAGCAGCCAAGCCCAAGACAGGGGGCCCCCAAAGGAGCAGTTCTTC; CDR3: CASSQAQDRGPPKEQFF
size: many; J: TRBJ2-5; V: TRBV12-3/TRBV12-4; D: .; DNA: TGTGCCAGCAGCGTTGGGGGAGTCCAAGAGACCCAGTACTTC; CDR3: CASSVGGVQETQYF
size: .; J: TRBJ2-7; V: TRBV20-1; D: .; DNA: TGCAGTGCTGCATTCGGCCTCTCGGAGCAGTACTTC; CDR3: CSAAFGLSEQYF
size: few; J: TRBJ2-5; V: TRBV15; D: .; DNA: TGTGCCACCAGCAGAGATCTTTCGAGTGAGCAGTACTTC; CDR3: CATSRDLSSEQYF
size: .; J: TRBJ2-2; V: TRBV5-6; D: TRBD1; DNA: TGTGCCAGCAGCCGATGGAGACAGGGGATGGTGTACACCGGGGAGCTGTTTTTT; CDR3: CASSRWRQGMVYTGELFF